This T cell receptor (beta chain) was obtained from a study of long-term antiretroviral therapy in people with HIV. Study results and limitations: Despite increasing after ART, diversity remained lower than that of transplant donor controls.

PBMC samples from each donor numbered at least one pre-ART and at least two post-ART. Germline V gene data show CDR1 as DFQATT and CDR2 as SNEGSKA (reference sequence). V lost 1 base, J lost 7 bases, and 7 bases lay in between. The CDR3 length is 11 residues. The immunoSEQ assay was v3.0, run at survey level. Using immunoSEQ multiplex PCR, the repertoire was profiled, and TCRdb retains in-frame clones only, with some absent. The sample shows tens of thousands of clones, roughly four fifths of them seen only once. About this clone: Its antigen is unknown.

The chain uses TRBV20-1 and TRBJ1-1, with D uncertain. Sequenced here: unsorted PBMCs, sampled 0.4 years after starting antiretroviral therapy. The TCR comes from a man in his fifties or sixties with HIV. The chain's CDR3 is CSARVKIEAFF. The CDR3 DNA follows: TGCAGTGCTAGAGTTAAGATTGAAGCTTTCTTT.